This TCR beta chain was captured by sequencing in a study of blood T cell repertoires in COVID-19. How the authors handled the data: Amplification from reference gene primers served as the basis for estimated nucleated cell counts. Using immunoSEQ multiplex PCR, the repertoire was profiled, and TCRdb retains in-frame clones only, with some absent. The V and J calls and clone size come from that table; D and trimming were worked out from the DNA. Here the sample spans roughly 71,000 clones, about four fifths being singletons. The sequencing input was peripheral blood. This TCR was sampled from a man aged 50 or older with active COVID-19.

The CDR3 loop is CASSHLPGDEKLFF. The CDR3 coding sequence is TGTGCCAGCAGCCATCTGCCGGGGGACGAAAAACTGTTTTTT. The chain carries TRBV3-1 (or the pseudogene TRBV3-2) and TRBJ1-4; tentatively, D is TRBD1 (5 bases). Germline values: CDR1 LGHDT, CDR2 YNNKEL (reference sequence). This CDR3 is 14 amino acids long. Trimming removed 3 bases from V and 8 bases from J, with 13 bases in between.